This entry concerns a single TCR beta chain. The CDR3 has 13 amino acids. The trim removed 6 bases at V and 9 bases at J, leaving 7 bases unmatched. Germline lookup yields CDR1 SNHLY and CDR2 FYNNEI. This specimen belongs to a study of blood T cell repertoires in COVID-19. How the authors handled the data: Nucleated cell number was recorded as an estimate derived from reference gene primer amplification. The table came from immunoSEQ multiplex PCR; TCRdb's copy has only in-frame clones and leaves some out. V and J calls and clone size are given by that table; D and trimming were obtained from the DNA. The table records roughly 11,000 clones, 65% to 90% of them present only once.

The specimen sequenced was peripheral blood. This sequence joins TRBV2 and TRBJ2-1, with TRBD1 identical over 8 bases. The clonotype was recovered from a human donor in a cohort sampled during active COVID-19. The CDR3 sequence is CASRGQGAGEQFF. The CDR3 region has the DNA TGTGCCAGCAGAGGGCAGGGGGCCGGTGAGCAGTTCTTC.